These 19 T cell receptor beta chains share one sample of origin, sequenced in a study of blood T cells in healthy people across ages. PCR was performed a second time for about 7 to 12 cycles using a sample-barcoded 5' primer and a J-beta primer mix. TCRdb itself ran the 5' RACE reads through MiXCR, one entry per CDR3 protein. This sample has about 640,000 distinct CDR3 sequences, with approximately 30% found just once. Specimen: blood. The receptor set was obtained from a woman of 80 years or more in good health.

About this clonotype: Given a much more abundant clone one base away, this may be a read error. The rearrangement joins TRBV6-6 to TRBJ2-5; D may be TRBD2 (5 bases). The end of the DNA is better explained by TRBJ2-7, so the J call may be wrong. Per the germline V gene, CDR1 is MNHNY and CDR2 is SVGAGI (reference sequence). The CDR3 is 14 amino acids. Here the CDR3 DNA reads TGTGCCAGCACCCCTGACGGGAACCCCTACGAGCAGTACTTC. Amino acid sequence: CASTPDGNPYEQYF.

A remark on this clonotype: Germline and junction disagree at one end, which may indicate a read error. This sequence joins TRBV29-1 and TRBJ2-5; 9 bases are a match to TRBD1. Looked up from germline, CDR1 is SQVTM and CDR2 is ANQGSEA. The CDR3 consists of 15 residues. CDR3: CSVEGGTGQQGTQYF. In nucleotides, the CDR3 is TGCAGCGTTGAAGGGGGGACAGGGCAGCAAGGGACCCAGTACTTC.

This clonotype was recorded many times. The chain carries TRBV6-2 or TRBV6-3 and TRBJ1-5; possible D gene TRBD1, 6 bases. The length of the CDR3 is 16 residues. CDR1 is MNHEY, CDR2 SVGEGT, per germline. With 4 bases removed from V and 0 bases from J, the gap between germline ends came to 13 bases. The CDR3 nucleotides are TGTGCCAGCAGTTCCGACAGGCTTAATAGCAATCAGCCCCAGCATTTT. It yields the protein CASSSDRLNSNQPQHF.

This clonotype was counted many times. The chain recombines TRBV7-3 with TRBJ2-7, with TRBD2 identical over 7 bases. From germline, CDR1 is SGHTA and CDR2 FQGTGA. The V segment lost 3 bases and the J segment 7 bases; nucleotides outside the gene matches: 12. This CDR3 contains 15 residues. DNA for the CDR3: TGTGCCAGCAGCTTCATCGGCGGGAGCGAGAGAGAGCAGTACTTC. As protein: CASSFIGGSEREQYF. Based on the CDR3 plus reference TRBV7-3 and TRBJ2-7, the full variable domain is GAGVSQTPSNKVTEKGKYVELRCDPISGHTALYWYRQSLGQGPEFLIYFQGTGAADDSGLPNDRFFAVRPEGSVSTLKIQRTERGDSAVYLCASSFIGGSEREQYFGPGTRLTVT.

This clonotype was seen at least ten times. In DNA form, the CDR3 reads TGTGCCAGCAGCATCGGGACGTTAAGCAATCAGCCCCAGCATTTT. Its translation is CASSIGTLSNQPQHF. The genes are TRBV7-9 and TRBJ1-5; the D gene is possibly TRBD1 (5 bases). Per germline, CDR1 SEHNR and CDR2 FQNEAQ (reference sequence). This CDR3 is built from 15 residues. Trimming pared 5 bases from V and 1 base from J, leaving 12 bases between. Together with reference TRBV7-9 and TRBJ1-5, the CDR3 gives the full variable domain: DTGVSQNPRHKITKRGQNVTFRCDPISEHNRLYWYRQTLGQGPEFLTYFQNEAQLEKSRLLSDRFSAERPKGSFSTLEIQRTEQGDSAMYLCASSIGTLSNQPQHFGDGTRLSIL.

This chain connects TRBV20-1 to TRBJ2-7, with D possibly called TRBD1 or TRBD2 (7 bases each). CDR3 length: 15 amino acids. Trimming took 2 bases from V and 4 from J, leaving 18 bases between them. Germline V CDR1 and CDR2: DFQATT, SNEGSKA (reference sequence). CDR3 loop: CSARRSPGGAYEQYF. In DNA form, the CDR3 reads TGCAGTGCTAGAAGGTCCCCAGGGGGGGCTTACGAGCAGTACTTC.

This clonotype was seen many times. The rearrangement joins TRBV5-1 to TRBJ1-1; D is unresolved. The germline CDR1 and CDR2 sequences are SGHRS and YFSETQ. Trimming shortened V by 0 bases and J by 1 base, and 4 bases separated the two germline ends. This CDR3 contains 13 residues. The CDR3 loop is CASSLGKNTEAFF. In DNA form, the CDR3 reads TGCGCCAGCAGCTTGGGCAAGAACACTGAAGCTTTCTTT.

This clonotype was found a few times. Possible read error: a much larger clone is one base away. The CDR3: CASRRSEGTQYF. The DNA of the CDR3 is TGTGCCAGCAGACGGAGCGAAGGGACCCAGTACTTC. The rearrangement joins TRBV6-5 to TRBJ2-7; D not certain. The J call may not be correct, given that the DNA end is closer to TRBJ2-5. In germline, CDR1 is MNHEY, CDR2 SVGAGI. This CDR3 is built from 12 residues.

This rearrangement joins TRBV15 to TRBJ1-2; tentative D call: TRBD1 (6 bases). Germline V gene lookup returns CDR1 LNHNV and CDR2 YYDKDF (reference sequence). The CDR3 totals 16 residues. With 0 bases removed from V and 5 bases from J, the gap between germline ends came to 16 bases. In DNA, the CDR3 is TGTGCCACCAGCAGAGATCAACTGACAGGCCGGTATGGCTACACCTTC. Translated: CATSRDQLTGRYGYTF.

This chain connects TRBV4-2 to TRBJ2-7, with 10 bases lining up with TRBD2. Unmatched junction bases numbered 10, after V lost 1 base and J lost 7 bases. Germline V gene sequence: CDR1 LGHNA, CDR2 YNFKEQ. This CDR3 has 16 amino acids. The CDR3 coding sequence is TGTGCCAGCAGCCAAGCTCAAGCGGGAGGGCCTTGGGAGCAGTACTTC. Amino acids: CASSQAQAGGPWEQYF.

The DNA of the CDR3 is TGTGCCAGCAGTACCCAGACAGGGGGCGAGCAGTACTTC. Translating it yields CASSTQTGGEQYF. The chain uses TRBV12-3 or TRBV12-4 and TRBJ2-4, with TRBD1 identical over 9 bases. The tail of the sequence fits TRBJ2-7 better, so the J call may be wrong. The CDR3 is 13 amino acids.

Points on this clonotype: A much larger clone lies a single base off, so this may be a read error. The CDR3 protein is CAIREGAGTGTQYF. For the CDR3, the DNA is TGTGCCATCAGAGAGGGGGCTGGCACAGGTACGCAGTATTTT. The V call is TRBV10-3, the J call TRBJ2-3; 7 nucleotides line up with TRBD1. Germline loops: CDR1 ENHRY, CDR2 SYGVKD. The CDR3 totals 14 residues.

This clonotype has only one observation. This chain joins TRBV30 and TRBJ2-3; 12 bases align to TRBD2. The CDR3 consists of 15 residues. Germline V gene sequence: CDR1 GTSNPN, CDR2 SVGIG (reference sequence). The V and J ends lost 4 bases and 3 bases, in that order; junction bases with no gene match: 5. CDR3 sequence reads: CAWTLAGGPTDTQYF. CDR3 nucleotide sequence: TGTGCCTGGACCCTAGCGGGGGGGCCAACAGATACGCAGTATTTT.

The V gene is TRBV9, the J gene TRBJ1-2; 8 bases map to TRBD1. V shed 3 bases, J shed 8 bases, and the junction held 12 bases outside the gene matches. The germline CDR1 and CDR2 sequences are SGDLS and YYNGEE. The CDR3 length is 15 residues. CDR3 nucleotide sequence: TGTGCCAGCAGCGCAGGGACAGGACTTCGGCGGGGCTACACCTTC. It codes for CASSAGTGLRRGYTF. Full variable domain (rest looked up from reference TRBV9 and TRBJ1-2): DSGVTQTPKHLITATGQRVTLRCSPRSGDLSVYWYQQSLDQGLQFLIQYYNGEERAKGNILERFSAQQFPDLHSELNLSSLELGDSALYFCASSAGTGLRRGYTFGSGTRLTVV.

The chain has TRBV29-1 and TRBJ1-1; no clear D. From germline, CDR1 is SQVTM and CDR2 ANQGSEA. The CDR3 consists of 13 residues. The V gene lost 7 bases and the J gene lost 0 bases, with 12 bases spanning the gap. The CDR3 coding sequence is TGCAGCGGTGAGCGGAGTTTGAACACTGAAGCTTTCTTT. Encoded protein: CSGERSLNTEAFF. Variable domain in full (rest from reference TRBV29-1 and TRBJ1-1): SAVISQKPSRDICQRGTSLTIQCQVDSQVTMMFWYRQQPGQSLTLIATANQGSEATYESGFVIDKFPISRPNLTFSTLTVSNMSPEDSSIYLCSGERSLNTEAFFGQGTRLTVV.

The chain recombines TRBV29-1 with TRBJ2-7, with 10 bases fitting TRBD2. The CDR3 runs 15 residues. Germline CDR1 SQVTM, CDR2 ANQGSEA. V gave up 6 bases and J gave up 12 bases; unmatched junction bases: 20. The CDR3 nucleotides are TGCAGCGTCCTAGGACTAGCGGAGTGGGCAGAGACCCGGTACTTC. Its protein is CSVLGLAEWAETRYF.

This clonotype was seen many times. V gene TRBV20-1 combines with J gene TRBJ2-7; 9 positions agree with TRBD1. Trimming took 5 bases from V and 5 from J; bases not matched to a gene: 10. CDR1 is DFQATT and CDR2 is SNEGSKA in the germline V gene (reference sequence). This CDR3 is built from 14 residues. The CDR3 region is CSALIGTGYDEQYF. The CDR3 DNA is TGCAGTGCTCTAATCGGGACAGGGTACGACGAGCAGTACTTC.

The chain's CDR3 is CASSTGQGAPEQYF. Written as DNA, the CDR3 is TGTGCCAGCAGTACGGGACAGGGTGCGCCCGAGCAGTACTTC. The V call is TRBV6-5, the J call TRBJ2-7, with 9 nucleotides matching TRBD1. J gave up 6 bases and V 5 bases, and 8 bases lay outside the gene matches. The CDR3 covers 14 residues. The germline CDR1 and CDR2 sequences are MNHEY and SVGAGI.

Ten or more counts support this clonotype. The chain combines TRBV12-3 or TRBV12-4 with TRBJ2-1, with 8 bases that match TRBD2. V shed 4 bases and J 2 bases; nucleotides not matched to a gene: 4. The CDR3 has 15 residues. The CDR3 region is CASSSPGLAYNEQFF. As DNA, the CDR3 is TGTGCCAGCAGTTCGCCGGGACTAGCCTACAATGAGCAGTTCTTC.